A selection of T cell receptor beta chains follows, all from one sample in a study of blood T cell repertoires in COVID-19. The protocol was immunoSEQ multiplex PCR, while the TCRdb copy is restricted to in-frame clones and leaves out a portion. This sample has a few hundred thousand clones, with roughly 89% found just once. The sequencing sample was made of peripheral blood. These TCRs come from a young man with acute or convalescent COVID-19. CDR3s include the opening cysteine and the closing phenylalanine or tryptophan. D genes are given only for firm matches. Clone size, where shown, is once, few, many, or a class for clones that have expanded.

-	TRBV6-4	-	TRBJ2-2	TGTGCCAGCAGTGTTTACGGAGACGGCACCGGGGAGCTGTTTTTT	CASSVYGDGTGELFF
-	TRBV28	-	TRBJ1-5	TGTGCCAGCGTAACGGGAGGCAATCAGCCCCAGCATTTT	CASVTGGNQPQHF
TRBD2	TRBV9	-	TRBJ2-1	TGTGCCAGCAGTACCTTTAGCGGGAGAGGCTACAATGAGCAGTTCTTC	CASSTFSGRGYNEQFF
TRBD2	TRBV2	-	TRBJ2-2	TGTGCCAGCACCTCTAGCGGGAGGGCGGACACCGGGGAGCTGTTTTTT	CASTSSGRADTGELFF
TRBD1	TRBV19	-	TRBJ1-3	TGTGCCAGTAGGCTGACAGGGGGCACTGGAAACACCATATATTTT	CASRLTGGTGNTIYF
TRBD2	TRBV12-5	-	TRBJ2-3	TGTGCTAGTGGTCCTCTGTTGCGGGGGGGCTTCCTCCCAGATACGCAGTATTTT	CASGPLLRGGFLPDTQYF
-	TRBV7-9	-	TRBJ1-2	TGTGCCAGCAGCTTAGGGGCAGAGTACTATGGCTACACCTTC	CASSLGAEYYGYTF
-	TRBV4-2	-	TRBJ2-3	TGTGCCAGCAAGCCAGGGACTGACACAGATACGCAGTATTTT	CASKPGTDTDTQYF
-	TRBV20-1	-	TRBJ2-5	TGCAGTGCAAAACCCAGAGAGACCCAGTACTTC	CSAKPRETQYF
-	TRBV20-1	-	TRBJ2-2	TGCAGTGCTAGTTCGCGGAATCCCGGGGAGCTGTTTTTT	CSASSRNPGELFF
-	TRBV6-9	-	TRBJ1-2	TGTGCCAGCAGTTGCCCGGTCGAAGGAGCTACTAACTATGGCTACACCTTC	CASSCPVEGATNYGYTF
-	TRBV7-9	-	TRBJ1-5	TGTGCCAGCAGCTTAGTCGCGGGGCTAAAGAGTCAGCCCCAGCATTTT	CASSLVAGLKSQPQHF
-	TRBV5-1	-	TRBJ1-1	TGCGCCAGCAGCTTGGGGGTGAACGTAAGGGGGACTGAAGCTTTCTTT	CASSLGVNVRGTEAFF
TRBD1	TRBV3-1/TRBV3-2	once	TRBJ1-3	TGTGCCAGCAGCCGCGGACAGGGGGCTGGTGGAAACACCATATATTTT	CASSRGQGAGGNTIYF
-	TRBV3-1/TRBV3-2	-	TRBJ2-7	TGTGCCAGCAGCCAAGATCAAGTGGGAGTAGACGAGCAGTACTTC	CASSQDQVGVDEQYF